The 28 T cell receptor beta chains reported below all come from one sample, sequenced in a study of T cells in Graves' hyperthyroidism and ophthalmopathy. Researchers amplified the TCR beta CDR3 regions from RNA transcripts. RT-PCR in the first round (using the HTBI primer set) targeted the TCR CDR3. From the multiplex PCR reads, TCRdb called clonotypes with MiXCR, one entry per CDR3 protein. The table shows approximately 620,000 distinct CDR3 sequences, with approximately 15% occurring only once. Specimen: blood. The receptor set was obtained from a woman in her thirties with Graves' hyperthyroidism that later progressed to Graves' ophthalmopathy.

This clonotype was observed many times. This chain links TRBV7-2 with TRBJ2-2, with 12 bases aligning to TRBD2. The V and J ends lost 6 bases and 0 bases, in that order; junction bases with no gene match: 2. In germline, CDR1 is SGHTA, CDR2 FQGNSA. This CDR3 contains 16 residues. The CDR3 region is CASSRTSGTNTGELFF. CDR3 coding DNA: TGTGCCAGCAGTCGGACTAGCGGGACGAACACCGGGGAGCTGTTTTTT.

This clonotype was seen ten or more times. The CDR3 loop reads CASSPRTSGKNEQFF. The CDR3 region has the DNA TGTGCCAGCAGCCCTCGGACTAGCGGGAAGAATGAGCAGTTCTTC. The chain has TRBV9 and TRBJ2-1; the match to TRBD2 covers 12 bases. Germline CDR1 SGDLS, CDR2 YYNGEE. The CDR3 length is 15 residues. After removal of 4 bases from V and 7 bases from J, the junction contained 6 bases not matched to a gene.

CDR3 region: CASSLTPGQRETQYF. CDR3 nucleotide sequence: TGTGCCAGCTCCCTAACCCCGGGACAGAGAGAGACCCAGTACTTC. The chain joins TRBV18 to TRBJ2-5, with 7 bases aligning to TRBD1. Per germline, CDR1 KGHSH and CDR2 LQKENI. CDR3 size: 15 residues. Unmatched junction bases numbered 11, after V lost 6 bases and J lost 4 bases.

The CDR3 is CASSLTGTPHNEQFF. The CDR3 DNA follows: TGCGCCAGCAGCTTAACCGGGACCCCCCACAATGAGCAGTTCTTC. The chain is built from TRBV5-1 and TRBJ2-1; D tentatively reads TRBD1 or TRBD2 (5 bases each). The CDR3 is 15 amino acids. The ends were cut back, 2 bases at V and 5 bases at J, with 14 bases in the middle. Germline V gene sequence: CDR1 SGHRS, CDR2 YFSETQ.

In the case of this clonotype: A read error may be the cause here, since a much bigger clone is one base away. CDR3 sequence: CASSQGTGWRNEKFF. The DNA of the CDR3 is TGTGCCAGCAGCCAGGGGACAGGGTGGCGCAATGAGAAGTTCTTC. This sequence joins TRBV3-1 and TRBJ2-1; TRBD1 matches at 9 bases. Germline V gene sequence: CDR1 LGHDT, CDR2 YNNKEL (reference sequence). The CDR3 is 15 amino acids.

This clonotype was detected ten times or more. The chain employs TRBV2 and TRBJ1-2, with 9 bases matching TRBD1. The CDR3 is 14 amino acids. With 7 bases clipped from V and 4 bases from J, the junction kept 7 bases outside the gene matches. Germline lookup yields CDR1 SNHLY and CDR2 FYNNEI. The DNA of the CDR3 is TGTGCCAGCATTTGGGGACAGGGCTCCTATGGCTACACCTTC. Its translation is CASIWGQGSYGYTF.

The sample holds many counts of this clonotype. The chain couples TRBV11-3 to TRBJ1-1; D is undetermined. This CDR3 region has 14 residues. The germline CDR1 and CDR2 sequences are SGHNT and YENEEA. V dropped 5 bases and J dropped 1 base, with 11 bases sitting between them. The CDR3 DNA reads TGTGCCAGCAGCCGAGAACCGGAGAACACTGAAGCTTTCTTT. It specifies CASSREPENTEAFF.

This clonotype was picked up many times. The chain combines TRBV29-1 with TRBJ2-3; D unclear. There are 12 residues in the CDR3. Germline-derived CDR1 and CDR2 are SQVTM and ANQGSEA. Trimming shortened V by 0 bases and J by 6 bases, and 7 bases separated the two germline ends. The CDR3 here is CSVEEVGDTQYF. As DNA, the CDR3 is TGCAGCGTTGAAGAGGTCGGGGATACGCAGTATTTT.

This clonotype has only a few counts. The CDR3 sequence is CASSPGLQNYEQYF. The CDR3 nucleotides are TGTGCCAGCAGCCCGGGACTACAAAACTACGAGCAGTACTTC. The chain combines TRBV3-1 with TRBJ2-7; 7 bases agree with TRBD2. Germline loops: CDR1 LGHDT, CDR2 YNNKEL (reference sequence). V gave up 4 bases and J gave up 3 bases; unmatched junction bases: 6. The CDR3 sequence is 14 residues long.

This clonotype was observed at least ten times. The gene calls are TRBV7-3 and TRBJ2-1; unclear D gene. CDR3 length: 13 amino acids. The germline V gene has CDR1 SGHTA and CDR2 FQGTGA. The V and J ends lost 3 bases and 9 bases respectively, with 12 bases between them. CDR3 in amino acids: CASSFRENVEQFF. In DNA, the CDR3 is TGTGCCAGCAGCTTTAGAGAGAATGTTGAGCAGTTCTTC. The whole variable domain, remainder taken from reference TRBV7-3 and TRBJ2-1, is GAGVSQTPSNKVTEKGKYVELRCDPISGHTALYWYRQSLGQGPEFLIYFQGTGAADDSGLPNDRFFAVRPEGSVSTLKIQRTERGDSAVYLCASSFRENVEQFFGPGTRLTVL.

About this clonotype: One end of the junction varies from germline; a read error may be responsible. The V and J genes are TRBV20-1 and TRBJ2-7, with D perhaps matching TRBD1 (6 bases). Germline V gene sequence: CDR1 DFQATT, CDR2 SNEGSKA (reference sequence). The CDR3 covers 14 residues. This chain's CDR3 is CSARDWDKTYGQYF. CDR3 nucleotides: TGCAGTGCTAGAGATTGGGACAAAACCTACGGGCAGTACTTC.

The CDR3 region is CASTSWGQETQYF. The CDR3 nucleotides read TGTGCCAGTACCTCTTGGGGACAAGAGACCCAGTACTTC. J is TRBJ2-5 and V is TRBV19; no reliable D call. This CDR3 comprises 13 residues. Trimming took 7 bases from V and 2 from J, leaving 11 bases between them. Germline V lookup: CDR1 LNHDA, CDR2 SQIVND (reference sequence). The complete variable domain, with remaining parts taken from reference TRBV19 and TRBJ2-5, reads DGGITQSPKYLFRKEGQNVTLSCEQNLNHDAMYWYRQDPGQGLRLIYYSQIVNDFQKGDIAEGYSVSREKKESFPLTVTSAQKNPTAFYLCASTSWGQETQYFGPGTRLLVL.

In this sample, this clonotype turned up a few times. This chain joins TRBV6-5 and TRBJ2-3, with TRBD2 matching over 7 bases. V lost 0 bases, J lost 4 bases, and 7 bases stayed unmatched. The CDR3 is 16 amino acids. Germline lookup yields CDR1 MNHEY and CDR2 SVGAGI. Here the CDR3 DNA reads TGTGCCAGCAGTTACTCGGCTGGCGGGAGCGCAGATACGCAGTATTTT. It encodes CASSYSAGGSADTQYF.

The sample holds a few counts of this clonotype. The chain carries TRBV20-1 and TRBJ2-1, with a possible D match to TRBD2 (5 bases). Germline CDR1 DFQATT, CDR2 SNEGSKA (reference sequence). V dropped 0 bases and J dropped 0 bases, with 15 bases sitting between them. The CDR3 spans 17 residues. The CDR3 DNA reads as TGCAGTGCTAGAGATCAGTTCGCTGGGAGCTCCTACAATGAGCAGTTCTTC. Translated, it gives CSARDQFAGSSYNEQFF.

This clonotype showed up just a few times. This rearrangement joins TRBV7-9 to TRBJ2-1; the D gene is possibly TRBD1 (5 bases). With 5 bases removed from V and 7 bases from J, the gap between germline ends came to 12 bases. The CDR3 consists of 13 residues. From germline, CDR1 is SEHNR and CDR2 FQNEAQ (reference sequence). This chain's CDR3 is CASSPDIVNEQFF. In nucleotides, the CDR3 is TGTGCCAGCAGCCCGGACATCGTGAATGAGCAGTTCTTC. Full variable domain (outside the CDR3, taken from reference TRBV7-9 and TRBJ2-1): DTGVSQNPRHKITKRGQNVTFRCDPISEHNRLYWYRQTLGQGPEFLTYFQNEAQLEKSRLLSDRFSAERPKGSFSTLEIQRTEQGDSAMYLCASSPDIVNEQFFGPGTRLTVL.

This clonotype has at least ten counts. The chain combines TRBV7-9 with TRBJ2-7; D is unresolved. V lost 1 base to trimming and J lost 1 base, with 8 bases between them. The CDR3 is made up of 14 amino acids. Germline CDR1 and CDR2: SEHNR and FQNEAQ (reference sequence). Here the CDR3 reads CASSLDALSYEQYF. Here the CDR3 DNA reads TGTGCCAGCAGCTTAGATGCGTTATCCTACGAGCAGTACTTC.

In this sample, this clonotype turned up many times. The J gene is TRBJ1-1, the V gene TRBV11-2; D is ambiguous. Trimming removed 5 bases from V and 6 bases from J, with 16 bases in between. Per the germline V gene, CDR1 is SGHAT and CDR2 is FQNNGV. The CDR3 contains 14 residues. In DNA form, the CDR3 reads TGTGCCAGCAGCCCCCCCCTGACACGTCCTGAAGCTTTCTTT. Protein product: CASSPPLTRPEAFF. The full variable domain, with the rest looked up from reference TRBV11-2 and TRBJ1-1, is EAGVAQSPRYKIIEKRQSVAFWCNPISGHATLYWYQQILGQGPKLLIQFQNNGVVDDSQLPKDRFSAERLKGVDSTLKIQPAKLEDSAVYLCASSPPLTRPEAFFGQGTRLTVV.

With respect to this clonotype: Since a much larger clone is just one base distant, this may be a read error. The chain is built from TRBV28 and TRBJ2-1, with TRBD2 identical over 8 bases. CDR1 and CDR2 from the germline V gene are MDHEN and SYDVKM. CDR3 length: 15 residues. The CDR3 DNA reads as TGTGCCGGCAGTTTCGGGGGGGACGCGGGGGGTGAGCAGTTCTTC. Translating it yields CAGSFGGDAGGEQFF.

The table lists this clonotype with many counts. The chain uses TRBV9 and TRBJ1-2; 7 nucleotides align to TRBD1. After removal of 0 bases from V and 5 bases from J, the junction contained 10 bases not matched to a gene. This CDR3 is built from 16 residues. Per germline, CDR1 SGDLS and CDR2 YYNGEE. The CDR3 loop reads CASSVGPSDREYGYTF. The DNA for the CDR3 is TGTGCCAGCAGCGTAGGGCCCTCCGACAGGGAATATGGCTACACCTTC.

This clonotype was counted at least ten times. As DNA, the CDR3 is TGTGCCTGGAGTTGGATTCGAGGCGCGGCCTCCTACGAGCAGTACTTC. It specifies CAWSWIRGAASYEQYF. The chain joins TRBV30 to TRBJ2-7; D remains ambiguous. Germline CDR1 reads GTSNPN; CDR2 reads SVGIG (reference sequence). Trimming pared 2 bases from V and 0 bases from J, leaving 17 bases between. The CDR3 sequence is 16 residues long.

This clonotype was counted at least ten times. V usage is TRBV12-3 or TRBV12-4 and J usage is TRBJ2-1; 16 bases map to TRBD2. This CDR3 has 16 amino acids. The junction had 4 bases not matched to a gene; V was cut back by 8 bases and J by 3 bases. The CDR3 nucleotides read TGTGCCAGCGGGACTAGCGGGAGGGCCCTCTACAATGAGCAGTTCTTC. Protein product: CASGTSGRALYNEQFF.

This clonotype was counted at least ten times. V usage is TRBV12-3 or TRBV12-4 and J usage is TRBJ2-7; 11 positions match TRBD2. The CDR3 extends over 15 amino acids. Trimming took 1 base from V and 2 from J; bases not matched to a gene: 1. The CDR3 bases are TGTGCCAGCAGTTTAGGGGGACTAGCGGCCTACGAGCAGTACTTC. It translates to CASSLGGLAAYEQYF.

This clonotype was recorded many times. The V and J genes are TRBV2 and TRBJ1-1; 8 positions match TRBD1. V shed 6 bases, J shed 2 bases, and the junction held 5 bases outside the gene matches. This CDR3 comprises 14 residues. Germline V lookup: CDR1 SNHLY, CDR2 FYNNEI. The CDR3 is CASSGQGGNTEAFF. In nucleotides, the CDR3 is TGTGCCAGCAGCGGACAGGGAGGCAACACTGAAGCTTTCTTT.

This clonotype appeared many times. The chain uses TRBV9 and TRBJ1-5; the D gene is possibly TRBD1 (5 bases). Trimming pared 0 bases from V and 4 bases from J, leaving 11 bases between. This CDR3 is built from 15 residues. Per germline, CDR1 SGDLS and CDR2 YYNGEE. CDR3 residues: CASSVGVGPNQPQHF. The CDR3 DNA sequence: TGTGCCAGCAGCGTAGGGGTGGGGCCGAATCAGCCCCAGCATTTT.

The genes are TRBV7-9 and TRBJ1-3; the D is unclear. The CDR3 is made up of 15 amino acids. The V end lost 4 bases, the J end lost 0 bases, and 10 bases lay between the germline ends. CDR1 SEHNR and CDR2 FQNEAQ come from the germline V gene (reference sequence). The CDR3 DNA reads TGTGCCAGCAGCTCTACTAGGAGCTCTGGAAACACCATATATTTT. The encoded protein is CASSSTRSSGNTIYF.

V gene TRBV12-3 or TRBV12-4 combines with J gene TRBJ1-1, with D possibly being TRBD1 (5 bases). The CDR3 length is 15 residues. Trimming stripped 6 bases from V and 2 bases from J, with 16 bases between. CDR3 DNA sequence: TGTGCCAGCAGCCCGGACGAGGGGCCCAACACTGAAGCTTTCTTT. It is translated as CASSPDEGPNTEAFF.

This clonotype came up many times. The gene calls are TRBV14 and TRBJ1-3, with a tentative D call TRBD1 (5 bases). CDR3 size: 14 residues. V lost 3 bases, J lost 2 bases, and 8 bases lay in between. In germline, CDR1 is SGHDN, CDR2 FVKESK. CDR3 sequence (DNA): TGTGCCAGCAGCCATAGGGGCCCTGGAAACACCATATATTTT. This translates into CASSHRGPGNTIYF.

Ten or more counts support this clonotype. V and J are TRBV10-3 and TRBJ2-7; 9 nucleotides match TRBD1. This CDR3 is built from 16 residues. Germline lookup yields CDR1 ENHRY and CDR2 SYGVKD. V trimming: 4 bases; J trimming: 5 bases; junction bases outside the gene matches: 12. The CDR3 sequence is CAISGPQAGQGNEQYF. CDR3 sequence (DNA): TGTGCCATCAGTGGACCTCAGGCGGGACAGGGTAACGAGCAGTACTTC.